The 27 T cell receptor beta chains below come from one sample, sequenced in a study of blood T cells in healthy people across ages (dated by TCRdb to about 2015). The library was generated by 5' RACE. These reads were obtained on an Illumina HiSeq 2500. A second roughly 6 to 12 cycle PCR used a sample-barcoded 5' primer and a J-beta primer mix. Using fastp trimming at Q25 and MiXCR clonotype assembly, TCRdb reanalyzed the public sequencing data and kept in-frame beta chains. Each record represents a unique CDR3 protein, reported with the most common genes and DNA among its rows. The sample yields some 900,000 distinct CDR3 sequences; under 50% were counted once. About an eighth of the sample belongs to the ten largest clones. The specimen sequenced was blood. The receptors come from a man aged 25-45 years in good health.

J is TRBJ1-1 and V is TRBV5-1; 12 bases align to TRBD1. This CDR3 has 16 amino acids. Germline V gene sequence: CDR1 SGHRS, CDR2 YFSETQ. After removal of 3 bases from V and 0 bases from J, the junction contained 3 bases not matched to a gene. Here the CDR3 DNA reads TGCGCCAGCAGCTGGGGGACAGGGGGCTTGAACACTGAAGCTTTCTTT. Amino acids: CASSWGTGGLNTEAFF.

V is TRBV6-2 or TRBV6-3 and J is TRBJ2-7; D remains ambiguous. In germline, CDR1 is MNHEY, CDR2 SVGEGT. The V end was cut by 2 bases, the J end by 5 bases, with 7 bases between. This CDR3 is built from 12 residues. DNA for the CDR3: TGTGCCAGCAGTTACGACCAGGACGAGCAGTACTTC. Protein product: CASSYDQDEQYF.

For this clonotype: One end of the junction does not line up with germline, which may come from a read error. The J gene is TRBJ2-3, the V gene TRBV4-2; no reliable D call. Looked up from germline, CDR1 is LGHNA and CDR2 is YNFKEQ. The CDR3 length is 16 residues. The CDR3 region is CASSQYSGSGTDTQYF. CDR3 DNA sequence: TGCGCCAGCAGCCAATATTCGGGCTCCGGCACAGATACGCAGTATTTT.

The V and J genes are TRBV7-8 and TRBJ2-3; maybe TRBD1 (5 bases). The CDR3 is 15 amino acids. Germline V CDR1 and CDR2: SGHVS, FQNEAQ. Deletions cut 5 bases from V and 0 bases from J, with 12 bases between. Written as DNA, the CDR3 is TGTGCCAGCAGCCCAGGGCCAGGAAGCACAGATACGCAGTATTTT. It encodes CASSPGPGSTDTQYF.

The chain joins TRBV28 to TRBJ1-2; no definite D call. V was pared by 11 bases and J by 5 bases, with 21 bases between. The length of the CDR3 is 14 residues. CDR1 and CDR2 from the germline V gene are MDHEN and SYDVKM. The DNA of the CDR3 is TGTGCCGGGAAACCGAGCGAGCCACCATATGGCTACACCTTC. Protein: CAGKPSEPPYGYTF.

This clonotype was seen only a few times. J is TRBJ2-3 and V is TRBV7-9; 11 bases are a match to TRBD2. Trimming at V came to 6 bases and at J to 3 bases, leaving 5 bases not matched to a gene. The CDR3 spans 15 residues. Looked up from germline, CDR1 is SEHNR and CDR2 is FQNEAQ (reference sequence). In DNA, the CDR3 is TGTGCCAGCAGGAAGACTAGCGGGGAGACAGATACGCAGTATTTT. Amino acids: CASRKTSGETDTQYF.

DNA for the CDR3: TGTGCCAGCAGCCTCTGGACGGCTAGCTCCTACGAGCAGTACTTC. Its protein is CASSLWTASSYEQYF. V and J are TRBV7-2 and TRBJ2-7; the D is unclear. The CDR3 totals 15 residues. The germline V gene has CDR1 SGHTA and CDR2 FQGNSA. V was cut by 5 bases and J by 0 bases, with 14 bases left in between.

This clonotype has just a few counts. The chain couples TRBV6-2 or TRBV6-3 to TRBJ2-1; the D is unclear. The V and J ends lost 2 bases and 7 bases respectively, with 12 bases between them. Germline CDR1 and CDR2: MNHEY and SVGEGT. This CDR3 is built from 14 residues. The CDR3 loop is CASSYPGLGNEQFF. Here the CDR3 DNA reads TGTGCCAGCAGTTACCCCGGCCTGGGGAATGAGCAGTTCTTC.

With regard to this clonotype: Relative to the germline gene, one junction end is altered; a read error may explain this. The V gene is TRBV20-1, the J gene TRBJ2-7; no reliable D call. CDR1 is DFQATT, CDR2 SNEGSKA, per germline (reference sequence). CDR3 length equals 13 residues. The CDR3 loop reads CSAPLQVSYERYF. CDR3 nucleotide sequence: TGCAGTGCACCCCTGCAGGTCTCCTACGAGCGGTACTTC.

This clonotype showed up many times. The chain combines TRBV3-1 with TRBJ2-1; D uncertain. V lost 3 bases and J lost 8, with 11 bases in between. CDR1 LGHDT and CDR2 YNNKEL come from the germline V gene (reference sequence). The CDR3 contains 13 residues. The CDR3 DNA sequence: TGTGCCAGCAGCCACCCACCGGCGCATGAGCAGTTCTTC. This gives the protein CASSHPPAHEQFF.

This clonotype was recorded at least ten times. The chain links TRBV10-3 to TRBJ2-1, with a tentative D call TRBD1 (6 bases). Germline CDR1 and CDR2: ENHRY and SYGVKD. This CDR3 region has 13 residues. The ends were cut back, 11 bases at V and 5 bases at J, with 16 bases in the middle. CDR3 residues: CALSTGYNNEQFF. The CDR3 bases are TGTGCCCTTAGCACAGGGTACAACAATGAGCAGTTCTTC.

The chain joins TRBV4-1 to TRBJ2-6; D perhaps matches TRBD2 (6 bases). The germline gives CDR1 MGHRA, CDR2 YSYEKL. The CDR3 sequence is 19 residues long. V was clipped by 0 bases and J by 2 bases, with 17 bases between them. CDR3 DNA: TGCGCCAGCAGCCAAGATCCCTCGGATGCGGGGACTGGGGCCAACGTCCTGACTTTC. Translating gives CASSQDPSDAGTGANVLTF.

The chain couples TRBV9 to TRBJ2-3, with no clear D. Germline V CDR1 and CDR2: SGDLS, YYNGEE. This CDR3 has 14 residues. Trimming stripped 3 bases from V and 4 bases from J, with 12 bases between. The CDR3 protein is CASSDSSAPDTQYF. Here the CDR3 DNA reads TGTGCCAGCAGCGACTCGTCGGCCCCAGATACGCAGTATTTT.

This clonotype occurred many times. V and J are TRBV12-3 or TRBV12-4 and TRBJ2-5, with a possible D match to TRBD2 (5 bases). V was shortened by 3 bases and J by 5 bases, with 10 bases between the two germline ends. This CDR3 region has 13 residues. The chain's CDR3 is CASSFSDSETQYF. CDR3 in DNA: TGTGCCAGCAGTTTTAGCGACTCTGAGACCCAGTACTTC.

The V gene is TRBV6-6, the J gene TRBJ2-7; D uncertain. This CDR3 spans 15 amino acids. Trimming shortened V by 0 bases and J by 2 bases, and 11 bases separated the two germline ends. CDR1 and CDR2 from the germline V gene are MNHNY and SVGAGI (reference sequence). The CDR3: CASSYSGGEAYEQYF. In nucleotides, the CDR3 is TGTGCCAGCAGTTACTCGGGCGGTGAGGCCTACGAGCAGTACTTC.

The V call is TRBV6-2 or TRBV6-3, the J call TRBJ1-5; D might be TRBD1 (6 bases). The germline V and J ends were trimmed by 5 bases and 2 bases, with 13 bases remaining between them. The CDR3 covers 15 residues. The V gene's germline CDR1 is MNHEY and CDR2 SVGEGT. The CDR3 DNA follows: TGTGCCAGCAGTGACGGGGGGCTGGGCAATCAGCCCCAGCATTTT. Encoded protein: CASSDGGLGNQPQHF.

CDR3 in DNA: TGCGCCAGCAGCCCAGACCCAGTGGGGGATACGCAGTATTTT. Translating it yields CASSPDPVGDTQYF. The chain links TRBV4-1 to TRBJ2-3; D call uncertain. V lost 4 bases to trimming and J lost 6 bases, with 14 bases between them. Germline V gene lookup returns CDR1 MGHRA and CDR2 YSYEKL. This CDR3 spans 14 amino acids.

This chain uses TRBV27 with TRBJ2-3, with D possibly being TRBD1 (6 bases). V was cut by 5 bases and J by 4 bases, with 16 bases left in between. There are 15 residues in the CDR3. The germline gives CDR1 MNHEY, CDR2 SMNVEV (reference sequence). The CDR3, as DNA: TGTGCCAGCAGTCCTACGAACAGGGAACCAGATACGCAGTATTTT. Its protein is CASSPTNREPDTQYF.

This clonotype showed up just a few times. The chain links TRBV5-1 to TRBJ2-1, with 7 bases lining up with TRBD1. Germline CDR1 and CDR2: SGHRS and YFSETQ. CDR3 size: 14 residues. Losses at the gene ends were 4 bases for V and 8 bases for J; bases not matched to a gene: 9. CDR3 sequence reads: CASSPQTGNDEQFF. The CDR3 DNA follows: TGCGCCAGCAGCCCCCAGACAGGGAATGATGAGCAGTTCTTC. Complete variable domain (other parts from reference TRBV5-1 and TRBJ2-1): KAGVTQTPRYLIKTRGQQVTLSCSPISGHRSVSWYQQTPGQGLQFLFEYFSETQRNKGNFPGRFSGRQFSNSRSEMNVSTLELGDSALYLCASSPQTGNDEQFFGPGTRLTVL.

This clonotype has more than one count but fewer than ten. V is TRBV28 and J is TRBJ1-6; D unresolved. Trimming took 9 bases from V and 7 from J, leaving 13 bases between them. This CDR3 comprises 13 residues. Per the germline V gene, CDR1 is MDHEN and CDR2 is SYDVKM. The CDR3 is CASVERVNSPLHF. DNA for the CDR3: TGTGCCAGTGTGGAAAGGGTCAATTCACCCCTCCACTTT.

The chain joins TRBV29-1 to TRBJ2-5; perhaps TRBD2 as D (5 bases). The germline gives CDR1 SQVTM, CDR2 ANQGSEA. V was pared by 0 bases and J by 7 bases, with 15 bases between. The CDR3 loop spans 14 amino acids. The CDR3 region is CSVEELADRGTQYF. CDR3 nucleotide sequence: TGCAGCGTTGAAGAACTTGCGGACCGGGGGACCCAGTACTTC. The whole variable domain, filled in from reference TRBV29-1 and TRBJ2-5, reads SAVISQKPSRDICQRGTSLTIQCQVDSQVTMMFWYRQQPGQSLTLIATANQGSEATYESGFVIDKFPISRPNLTFSTLTVSNMSPEDSSIYLCSVEELADRGTQYFGPGTRLLVL.

This sequence joins TRBV12-3 or TRBV12-4 and TRBJ1-2; TRBD1 aligns across 9 bases. The CDR3 is 14 residues long. V lost 6 bases to trimming and J lost 7 bases; unmatched junction nucleotides: 9. CDR3 region: CASSPTRTGVGYTF. The CDR3 nucleotides are TGTGCCAGCAGCCCTACGAGGACAGGGGTTGGCTACACCTTC.

The V call is TRBV7-6, the J call TRBJ2-6; D is ambiguous. CDR1 and CDR2 (germline): SGHVS, FNYEAQ. The CDR3 contains 17 residues. V shed 3 bases and J shed 0 bases, with 12 bases lying between them. CDR3 DNA: TGTGCCAGCAGCTTGTATACGTCCAGCTCTGGGGCCAACGTCCTGACTTTC. It encodes CASSLYTSSSGANVLTF.

The chain recombines TRBV5-4 with TRBJ2-3; 9 bases agree with TRBD2. Losses at the gene ends were 3 bases for V and 0 bases for J; bases not matched to a gene: 5. CDR3 size: 16 residues. Per the germline V gene, CDR1 is SGHNT and CDR2 is YYREEE (reference sequence). The CDR3 region is CASSYGLARSTDTQYF. In DNA form, the CDR3 reads TGTGCCAGCAGCTACGGACTAGCGCGTAGCACAGATACGCAGTATTTT.

CDR3 residues: CASRQQGAKNIQYF. CDR3 in DNA: TGTGCCAGCAGACAACAGGGGGCCAAAAACATTCAGTACTTC. The rearrangement joins TRBV3-1 to TRBJ2-4; 7 nucleotides align to TRBD1. Looked up from germline, CDR1 is LGHDT and CDR2 is YNNKEL (reference sequence). The CDR3 contains 14 residues. The V gene end was trimmed by 6 bases and the J gene end by 1 base; junction bases not matched to a gene: 3.

This clonotype came up a few times. This rearrangement joins TRBV6-4 to TRBJ2-3; 9 bases match TRBD1. Germline loops: CDR1 MRHNA, CDR2 SNTAGT. After removal of 3 bases from V and 4 bases from J, the junction contained 5 bases not matched to a gene. The CDR3 spans 15 residues. In DNA form, the CDR3 reads TGTGCCAGCAGTGAACAGGGACAGGGCCCAGATACGCAGTATTTT. It encodes CASSEQGQGPDTQYF.

This clonotype was recorded a few times. The V and J genes are TRBV12-3 or TRBV12-4 and TRBJ2-1; D remains unclear. The CDR3 is 16 residues long. V lost 6 bases, J lost 0 bases, and 15 bases lay in between. Here the CDR3 reads CASSQSARSSYNEQFF. The DNA of the CDR3 is TGTGCCAGCAGCCAAAGCGCGCGTAGCTCCTACAATGAGCAGTTCTTC.